These 32 T cell receptor beta chains were all obtained from the same sample, sequenced in a study of vaccination effects on CD4 cells after COVID-19. No antigen is known for these receptors. Antigen-specific CD4+ T cells were first expanded with viral peptide pools by the ViraFEST assay and only then sequenced. Having been cultured for under twelve days, the cells underwent CD4+ T cell isolation. The study found no prior SARS-CoV-2 infection in the vaccine recipients, who tested negative for nucleocapsid antibodies. The table came from immunoSEQ multiplex PCR; TCRdb's copy has only in-frame clones and leaves some out. Of 70,000 to 75,000 clones listed, roughly 72% were seen once; the top ten hold roughly 4%. Sequences were derived from CD4+ T cells from PBMCs cultured with HCoV-OC43 spike peptides, sampled before COVID-19 vaccination. Regarding subset: HCoV-OC43 spike overlapping peptide pool stimulation. The receptor source for this set is a human donor who received a COVID-19 vaccine.

The gene calls are TRBV15 and TRBJ1-5; TRBD1 matches at 7 bases. The CDR3 is 16 residues long. The trim removed 4 bases at V and 3 bases at J, leaving 9 bases unmatched. Germline V CDR1 and CDR2: LNHNV, YYDKDF (reference sequence). Here the CDR3 reads CATSNLKGQLNQPQHF. CDR3 nucleotides: TGTGCCACCAGCAACCTTAAGGGACAGCTCAATCAGCCCCAGCATTTT.

CDR3 in DNA: TGTGCCAGCTCACCTTACAAGGGACAGGGGAAGTCTGGGGCCAACGTCCTGACTTTC. This codes for CASSPYKGQGKSGANVLTF. J is TRBJ2-6 and V is TRBV18; TRBD1 aligns across 10 bases. CDR3 size: 19 residues. V shed 3 bases and J 1 base; nucleotides not matched to a gene: 9. Per germline, CDR1 KGHSH and CDR2 LQKENI.

The rearrangement joins TRBV5-1 to TRBJ2-3; TRBD1 aligns across 10 bases. After removal of 5 bases from V and 6 bases from J, the junction contained 9 bases not matched to a gene. Germline assignment: CDR1 SGHRS and CDR2 YFSETQ. The CDR3 is 15 amino acids. The CDR3 bases are TGCGCCAGCAGGGATTCGACAGGGGGCATCGATACGCAGTATTTT. Translating it yields CASRDSTGGIDTQYF.

The rearrangement joins TRBV11-2 to TRBJ2-5; D is undetermined. CDR1 is SGHAT, CDR2 FQNNGV, per germline. CDR3 length: 15 residues. Trimming stripped 2 bases from V and 1 base from J, with 11 bases between. The CDR3 DNA is TGTGCCAGCAGCTTACTTTTGTTGGGCCAAGAGACCCAGTACTTC. This gives the protein CASSLLLLGQETQYF.

The rearrangement links TRBV3-1 (or the pseudogene TRBV3-2) to TRBJ1-1, with D perhaps matching TRBD1 (5 bases). The CDR3 contains 14 residues. V was shortened by 1 base and J by 2 bases, with 8 bases between the two germline ends. Germline CDR1 reads LGHDT; CDR2 reads YNNKEL (reference sequence). In nucleotides, the CDR3 is TGTGCCAGCAGCCAAGCAGGGCCCAACACTGAAGCTTTCTTT. Translating gives CASSQAGPNTEAFF.

This clone was observed a few times. The rearrangement links TRBV30 to TRBJ2-2; no clear D gene. Germline V lookup: CDR1 GTSNPN, CDR2 SVGIG (reference sequence). CDR3 length: 13 amino acids. Trimming removed 1 base at V and 4 bases at J, with 7 bases between. CDR3 sequence (DNA): TGTGCCTGGAGTGAAAGTAGCACCGGGGAGCTGTTTTTT. It yields the protein CAWSESSTGELFF.

This clone is a singleton in its sample. The chain uses TRBV7-9 and TRBJ2-5, with D perhaps given as TRBD1 or TRBD2 (6 bases each). The CDR3 has 13 amino acids. Trimming stripped 2 bases from V and 5 bases from J, with 9 bases between. The germline CDR1 and CDR2 sequences are SEHNR and FQNEAQ (reference sequence). DNA of the CDR3: TGTGCCAGCAGCTTATTAGGGGGGGAGACCCAGTACTTC. Translating gives CASSLLGGETQYF.

The V gene is TRBV19, the J gene TRBJ1-5; 7 positions match TRBD1. V gave up 0 bases and J gave up 3 bases; unmatched junction bases: 8. Germline V gene sequence: CDR1 LNHDA, CDR2 SQIVND (reference sequence). The CDR3 length is 17 residues. The CDR3 nucleotides are TGTGCCAGTAGTATAGAACTGGGGCAGGGGGACAATCAGCCCCAGCATTTT. It translates to CASSIELGQGDNQPQHF. The full variable domain, in which reference TRBV19 and TRBJ1-5 provide the parts outside the CDR3, is DGGITQSPKYLFRKEGQNVTLSCEQNLNHDAMYWYRQDPGQGLRLIYYSQIVNDFQKGDIAEGYSVSREKKESFPLTVTSAQKNPTAFYLCASSIELGQGDNQPQHFGDGTRLSIL.

The V call is TRBV7-3, the J call TRBJ2-3; D unclear. V lost 3 bases and J lost 5, with 12 bases in between. Looked up from germline, CDR1 is SGHTA and CDR2 is FQGTGA. This CDR3 comprises 14 residues. The CDR3 DNA reads TGTGCCAGCAGCTTTGGCCTCACCGGAGATACGCAGTATTTT. Encoded protein: CASSFGLTGDTQYF. Full variable domain (outside the CDR3, taken from reference TRBV7-3 and TRBJ2-3): GAGVSQTPSNKVTEKGKYVELRCDPISGHTALYWYRQSLGQGPEFLIYFQGTGAADDSGLPNDRFFAVRPEGSVSTLKIQRTERGDSAVYLCASSFGLTGDTQYFGPGTRLTVL.

The chain employs TRBV29-1 and TRBJ2-1, with a weak D call TRBD1 (6 bases). CDR3 length: 13 amino acids. The germline V gene has CDR1 SQVTM and CDR2 ANQGSEA. V gave up 4 bases and J gave up 4 bases, with 11 bases separating them. The CDR3 DNA follows: TGCAGCGTTGGGCGAGACAGGTACAATGAGCAGTTCTTC. It encodes CSVGRDRYNEQFF.

The chain couples TRBV6-5 to TRBJ2-3; D uncertain. This CDR3 is 13 amino acids long. V was clipped by 2 bases and J by 5 bases, with 8 bases between them. CDR1 MNHEY and CDR2 SVGAGI come from the germline V gene. CDR3 protein: CASSYRPGDTQYF. CDR3 nucleotides: TGTGCCAGCAGTTACCGGCCCGGAGATACGCAGTATTTT.

This clone was seen a handful of times. The V call is TRBV7-2, the J call TRBJ1-5; no definite D call. The ends were cut back, 1 base at V and 11 bases at J, with 12 bases in the middle. Germline assignment: CDR1 SGHTA and CDR2 FQGNSA. The CDR3 contains 13 residues. The CDR3 DNA reads as TGTGCCAGCAGCTTAGAAGTGGTAGGGACCCAGCATTTT. Translating it yields CASSLEVVGTQHF.

The sample holds a few counts of this clone. The chain uses TRBV3-1 (or the pseudogene TRBV3-2) and TRBJ1-6; 11 bases agree with TRBD1. Trimming cost V 5 bases and J 7 bases; bases outside gene matches: 7. The CDR3 extends over 16 amino acids. Looked up from germline, CDR1 is LGHDT and CDR2 is YNNKEL (reference sequence). The CDR3 DNA sequence: TGTGCCAGCAGCAGAGGACAGGGGGCGAGAAATTCACCCCTCCACTTT. Translating it yields CASSRGQGARNSPLHF.

The chain recombines TRBV7-9 with TRBJ2-1, with 10 bases lining up with TRBD2. Germline V gene data show CDR1 as SEHNR and CDR2 as FQNEAQ (reference sequence). This CDR3 region has 15 residues. After removal of 2 bases from V and 6 bases from J, the junction contained 4 bases not matched to a gene. The CDR3 protein is CASSLIKRGGNEQFF. The DNA of the CDR3 is TGTGCCAGCAGCTTAATCAAGCGGGGGGGCAATGAGCAGTTCTTC.

The gene calls are TRBV6-5 and TRBJ2-2; TRBD1 aligns across 10 bases. CDR1 is MNHEY and CDR2 is SVGAGI in the germline V gene. V gave up 2 bases and J gave up 4 bases; unmatched junction bases: 4. The CDR3 is made up of 16 amino acids. The CDR3 reads CASSYVDRGSTGELFF. CDR3 nucleotide sequence: TGTGCCAGCAGTTACGTGGACAGGGGGAGCACCGGGGAGCTGTTTTTT.

The chain combines TRBV7-2 with TRBJ1-3; a possible D gene is TRBD1 (5 bases). Germline CDR1 SGHTA, CDR2 FQGNSA. Trimming cost V 2 bases and J 4 bases, with 15 bases left between them. The CDR3 length is 16 residues. For the CDR3, the DNA is TGTGCCAGCAGCTTATTCAGGGAGACTCTCGGAAACACCATATATTTT. This sequence encodes CASSLFRETLGNTIYF.

This clone appeared a single time. The chain employs TRBV19 and TRBJ2-3, with D possibly matching TRBD1 (6 bases). Germline-derived CDR1 and CDR2 are LNHDA and SQIVND (reference sequence). The germline V and J ends were trimmed by 5 bases and 0 bases, with 12 bases remaining between them. The CDR3 is made up of 15 amino acids. The DNA for the CDR3 is TGTGCCAGTAGTGGAACAGGGTTTAGCACAGATACGCAGTATTTT. Translated, it gives CASSGTGFSTDTQYF.

V is TRBV7-2 and J is TRBJ2-6; tentatively, D is TRBD1 or TRBD2 (6 bases each). V lost 5 bases, J lost 4 bases, and 15 bases lay in between. CDR3 length: 16 amino acids. Germline CDR1 SGHTA, CDR2 FQGNSA. CDR3 DNA: TGTGCCAGCAGCCTCACGACGGGGGCAGGGGCCAACGTCCTGACTTTC. This encodes CASSLTTGAGANVLTF.

V and J are TRBV2 and TRBJ2-7, with D unclear. From germline, CDR1 is SNHLY and CDR2 FYNNEI. Trimming pared 7 bases from V and 4 bases from J, leaving 11 bases between. The CDR3 has 12 amino acids. The CDR3 loop is CASKEMIYEQYV. In DNA form, the CDR3 reads TGTGCCAGCAAAGAGATGATATACGAGCAGTACGTC.

V and J are TRBV5-1 and TRBJ2-1; the match to TRBD2 covers 16 bases. Germline V CDR1 and CDR2: SGHRS, YFSETQ. The CDR3 spans 16 residues. The V and J ends lost 4 bases and 10 bases, in that order; junction bases with no gene match: 8. The CDR3: CASSRGTSGGAFEQFF. Written as DNA, the CDR3 is TGCGCCAGCAGCCGAGGGACTAGCGGGGGGGCTTTCGAGCAGTTCTTC.

The genes are TRBV7-2 and TRBJ2-3, with TRBD2 matching over 9 bases. Unmatched junction bases numbered 11, after V lost 5 bases and J lost 5 bases. In germline, CDR1 is SGHTA, CDR2 FQGNSA. The CDR3 extends over 16 amino acids. CDR3 protein: CASSLTSGWGLDTQYF. For the CDR3, the DNA is TGTGCCAGCAGCCTTACTAGCGGGTGGGGATTAGATACGCAGTATTTT.

This rearrangement joins TRBV25-1 to TRBJ2-3, with D tentatively TRBD1 (5 bases). The CDR3 is 17 amino acids. Germline V lookup: CDR1 MGHDK, CDR2 SYGVNS. V shed 7 bases and J shed 0 bases, with 20 bases lying between them. The CDR3 region is CASTVSTAFSSTDTQYF. The CDR3 DNA reads TGTGCCAGCACCGTTTCGACAGCTTTTTCTAGCACAGATACGCAGTATTTT.

The chain employs TRBV30 and TRBJ2-7; TRBD2 is a possible D gene (5 bases). The V gene's germline CDR1 is GTSNPN and CDR2 SVGIG (reference sequence). Trimming took off 1 base at V and 3 bases at J, with 7 bases between the two ends. The CDR3 runs 12 residues. The CDR3 bases are TGTGCCTGGAGTGCCGGGGTCTACGAGCAGTACGTC. Translating it yields CAWSAGVYEQYV.

In DNA, the CDR3 is TGTGCCAGCAGTGAACCGGGACAGGGAAACGAAAAACTGTTTTTT. Residues: CASSEPGQGNEKLFF. The chain combines TRBV6-1 with TRBJ1-4; 9 bases align to TRBD1. Germline loops: CDR1 MNHNS, CDR2 SASEGT. V trimming: 2 bases; J trimming: 8 bases; junction bases outside the gene matches: 6. The CDR3 totals 15 residues.

J is TRBJ1-5 and V is TRBV18, with 11 bases identical to TRBD1. The germline V gene has CDR1 KGHSH and CDR2 LQKENI. With V trimmed by 0 bases and J by 1 base, 5 bases remained unmatched. The CDR3 has 18 residues. CDR3 loop: CASSPPGQGVLSNQPQHF. The CDR3 DNA is TGTGCCAGCTCACCACCGGGACAGGGGGTTCTAAGCAATCAGCCCCAGCATTTT.

The V gene is TRBV7-2, the J gene TRBJ1-3, with 8 bases identical to TRBD1. The CDR3 totals 17 residues. The germline V gene encodes CDR1 SGHTA and CDR2 FQGNSA. V dropped 2 bases and J dropped 3; count of bases not matched to a gene: 9. The CDR3 coding sequence is TGTGCCAGCAGCTTATGGTCGGGCAGGGGGCTTGGAAACACCATATATTTT. Protein sequence: CASSLWSGRGLGNTIYF.

V and J are TRBV16 and TRBJ1-4; D is perhaps TRBD1 (6 bases). This CDR3 comprises 14 residues. CDR1 KGHSY and CDR2 FQNENV come from the germline V gene. The germline V and J ends were trimmed by 6 bases and 5 bases, with 13 bases remaining between them. In DNA, the CDR3 is TGTGCCAGCAGTACCGGGACACTGAATGAAAAACTGTTTTTT. Protein: CASSTGTLNEKLFF. Based on the CDR3 plus reference TRBV16 and TRBJ1-4, the full variable domain is GEEVAQTPKHLVRGEGQKAKLYCAPIKGHSYVFWYQQVLKNEFKFLISFQNENVFDETGMPKERFSAKCLPNSPCSLEIQATKLEDSAVYFCASSTGTLNEKLFFGSGTQLSVL.

There are a few counts of this clone. The rearrangement uses TRBV28 and TRBJ1-2; D gene unclear. The CDR3 has 14 amino acids. Trimming removed 10 bases at V and 1 base at J, with 16 bases between. CDR1 and CDR2 (germline): MDHEN, SYDVKM. Here the CDR3 reads CATFQRDINYGYTF. As DNA, the CDR3 is TGTGCCACCTTTCAGAGAGATATTAACTATGGCTACACCTTC.

This CDR3 is CASSNDLNTEAFF. DNA of the CDR3: TGTGCCAGCAGTAATGACCTGAACACTGAAGCTTTCTTT. This chain joins TRBV7-2 and TRBJ1-1, with D hard to call. Germline V gene data show CDR1 as SGHTA and CDR2 as FQGNSA. This CDR3 spans 13 amino acids. Trimming removed 6 bases at V and 0 bases at J, with 8 bases between.

The rearrangement joins TRBV5-6 to TRBJ2-7, with D uncertain. Between the trimmed V and J ends, which lost 4 bases and 1 base, there was a span of 15 bases. In germline, CDR1 is SGHDT, CDR2 YYEEEE. The CDR3 totals 15 residues. CDR3 sequence reads: CASSRFRAVSYEQYV. For the CDR3, the DNA is TGTGCCAGCAGCCGATTCCGGGCGGTTTCCTACGAGCAGTACGTC.

On this clone itself: This sample also contains other DNA sequences that code for the same CDR3. V usage is TRBV18 and J usage is TRBJ2-1; 9 bases map to TRBD2. J gave up 5 bases and V 3 bases, and 2 bases lay outside the gene matches. Germline V CDR1 and CDR2: KGHSH, LQKENI. This CDR3 contains 14 residues. The CDR3, as DNA: TGTGCCAGCTCACCGGGACTAGCCGACAATGAGCAGTTCTTC. Encoded protein: CASSPGLADNEQFF.

This chain joins TRBV19 and TRBJ1-4; no firm D call. The CDR3 is made up of 14 amino acids. Trimming pared 2 bases from V and 10 bases from J, leaving 14 bases between. Germline V gene lookup returns CDR1 LNHDA and CDR2 SQIVND (reference sequence). CDR3 coding DNA: TGTGCCAGTAGTATATCCTCACTCAGAATAAAACTGTTTTTT. This codes for CASSISSLRIKLFF.